This TCR beta chain was sequenced for a study of monozygotic twins with inflammatory bowel disease. TCRdb reprocessed the 5' RACE reads and reports one entry per CDR3 protein, with no DNA. The data include 200,000 to 250,000 distinct CDR3 sequences; the top ten clones carry roughly 7.7%. This CDR3 region has 12 residues. Per germline, CDR1 MNHEY and CDR2 SVGEGT. Input material: blood. This sequence was found in a human donor with ulcerative colitis or Crohn's disease, or a healthy co-twin of an affected twin (not recorded which). The chain employs TRBV6-2 or TRBV6-3 and TRBJ2-1; the TCRdb D gene call, TRBD1, has no DNA to confirm it. CDR3 region: CASSYLGGEQFF.